This T cell receptor beta chain comes out of a study of blood T cell repertoires in COVID-19. For the study at large: Acute and convalescent COVID-19 specimens originated in the United States, Italy and Spain. T cells, B-cell-depleted T cells, or PBMCs provided the cDNA or gDNA that served as material.

In the original workflow: Amplification of reference gene primers was used by the study to estimate nucleated cell counts. The assay was immunoSEQ multiplex PCR, and TCRdb's table has in-frame clones only and misses some. The V and J calls and clone size are taken from that table; D and trimming were inferred from the DNA. Of about 250,000 clones in the sample, about four fifths were seen once. CDR3 length: 11 amino acids. Germline V gene lookup returns CDR1 SGHDT and CDR2 YYEEEE. V lost 4 bases, J lost 12 bases, and 7 bases stayed unmatched. The specimen was peripheral blood. The rearrangement links TRBV5-6 to TRBJ2-7, with 7 bases lining up with TRBD1. The sequence came from a woman in her 70s with acute or convalescent COVID-19. The CDR3 region is CASSRGQLSYF. CDR3 in DNA: TGTGCCAGCAGCCGGGGACAGCTTTCGTACTTC.